This passage covers 31 T cell receptor beta chains from one sample sequenced in a study of T cell responses to AZD1222 COVID-19 vaccine. The repertoire was sequenced with immunoSEQ multiplex PCR; TCRdb's copy has only in-frame clones and lacks some. The table includes fewer than 200,000 clones, around 88% detected once. The specimen was peripheral blood, collected 28 days after the second AZD1222 dose. The origin of the receptors is an adult who received the AZD1222 COVID-19 vaccine.

V is TRBV11-1 and J is TRBJ2-1; D possibly matches TRBD1 or TRBD2 (5 bases each). The ends were cut back, 4 bases at V and 6 bases at J, with 13 bases in the middle. This CDR3 spans 14 amino acids. The germline CDR1 and CDR2 sequences are SGHAT and FQDESV (reference sequence). Here the CDR3 reads CASSSRDPGNEQFF. CDR3 coding DNA: TGTGCCAGCAGCTCTCGGGACCCCGGCAATGAGCAGTTCTTC. The whole variable domain, remainder taken from reference TRBV11-1 and TRBJ2-1, is EAEVAQSPRYKITEKSQAVAFWCDPISGHATLYWYRQILGQGPELLVQFQDESVVDDSQLPKDRFSAERLKGVDSTLKIQPAELGDSAMYLCASSSRDPGNEQFFGPGTRLTVL.

The CDR3 DNA reads as TGTGCCAGCAGTTCGGACATGGCCGCATCACCCCTCCACTTT. Its translation is CASSSDMAASPLHF. V usage is TRBV6-4 and J usage is TRBJ1-6, with TRBD1 as a possible D gene (5 bases). Germline values: CDR1 MRHNA, CDR2 SNTAGT. V lost 5 bases, J lost 10 bases, and 15 bases lay in between. This CDR3 region has 14 residues.

The gene calls are TRBV13 and TRBJ1-3; D is unresolved. Trimming removed 5 bases from V and 4 bases from J, with 6 bases in between. The CDR3 sequence is 12 residues long. CDR1 is PRHDT and CDR2 is FYEKMQ in the germline V gene (reference sequence). The CDR3 bases are TGTGCCAGCAGCGCGAAGGGAAACACCATATATTTT. This sequence encodes CASSAKGNTIYF.

This clone was observed a few times. The chain uses TRBV3-1 (or the pseudogene TRBV3-2) and TRBJ1-1, with D perhaps TRBD1 (5 bases). CDR1 is LGHDT and CDR2 is YNNKEL in the germline V gene (reference sequence). The length of the CDR3 is 15 residues. Trimming left V 4 bases short and J 3 bases short, with 15 bases between. CDR3 in amino acids: CASSLGGRGDTEAFF. The DNA for the CDR3 is TGTGCCAGCAGCCTGGGGGGAAGAGGGGACACTGAAGCTTTCTTT.

The chain joins TRBV7-2 to TRBJ1-3; D gene unclear. Trimming removed 5 bases from V and 2 bases from J, with 7 bases in between. This CDR3 region has 13 residues. Germline loops: CDR1 SGHTA, CDR2 FQGNSA. The CDR3 spells CASSTYTGNTIYF. As DNA, the CDR3 is TGTGCCAGCAGCACCTACACTGGAAACACCATATATTTT. The whole variable domain, remainder taken from reference TRBV7-2 and TRBJ1-3, is GAGVSQSPSNKVTEKGKDVELRCDPISGHTALYWYRQSLGQGLEFLIYFQGNSAPDKSGLPSDRFSAERTGGSVSTLTIQRTQQEDSAVYLCASSTYTGNTIYFGEGSWLTVV.

The chain combines TRBV29-1 with TRBJ2-7; TRBD2 agrees at 9 bases. Per germline, CDR1 SQVTM and CDR2 ANQGSEA. Trimming at V came to 4 bases and at J to 0 bases, leaving 1 base not matched to a gene. The CDR3 contains 13 residues. This CDR3 is CSVGGGGSYEQYF. CDR3 nucleotide sequence: TGCAGCGTTGGCGGGGGGGGCTCCTACGAGCAGTACTTC.

The genes are TRBV28 and TRBJ2-7; D remains ambiguous. The V gene lost 3 bases and the J gene lost 5 bases, with 5 bases spanning the gap. Germline lookup yields CDR1 MDHEN and CDR2 SYDVKM. The CDR3 sequence is 11 residues long. The CDR3 loop reads CASSFYDEQYF. Here the CDR3 DNA reads TGTGCCAGCAGTTTCTATGACGAGCAGTACTTC.

This chain connects TRBV7-9 to TRBJ1-2; D unresolved. This CDR3 region has 13 residues. Trimming took off 0 bases at V and 8 bases at J, with 10 bases between the two ends. Germline V gives CDR1 SEHNR, CDR2 FQNEAQ (reference sequence). CDR3 sequence: CASSLATPSGYTF. For the CDR3, the DNA is TGTGCCAGCAGCTTAGCGACCCCGTCGGGCTACACCTTC.

The chain joins TRBV7-3 to TRBJ2-2; unclear D gene. Germline assignment: CDR1 SGHTA and CDR2 FQGTGA. The CDR3 sequence is 16 residues long. V was trimmed by 1 base and J by 0 bases, leaving 9 bases between them. CDR3: CASSLMAVANTGELFF. The CDR3 nucleotides read TGTGCCAGCAGCTTAATGGCTGTCGCGAACACCGGGGAGCTGTTTTTT.

The chain combines TRBV7-9 with TRBJ2-7; D remains ambiguous. Germline V gene sequence: CDR1 SEHNR, CDR2 FQNEAQ (reference sequence). The CDR3 length is 13 residues. Trimming pared 3 bases from V and 0 bases from J, leaving 6 bases between. The CDR3 sequence: CASSFGISYEQYF. As DNA, the CDR3 is TGTGCCAGCAGCTTCGGCATCTCCTACGAGCAGTACTTC.

The V call is TRBV19, the J call TRBJ1-5, with TRBD1 matching 8 bases. This CDR3 has 15 amino acids. Germline CDR1 and CDR2: LNHDA and SQIVND (reference sequence). J gave up 2 bases and V 5 bases, and 5 bases lay outside the gene matches. CDR3 sequence: CASSFLQGGNQPQHF. The DNA for the CDR3 is TGTGCCAGTAGTTTTCTACAGGGGGGCAATCAGCCCCAGCATTTT.

The CDR3 sequence is CASSGQGSENIQYF. DNA of the CDR3: TGTGCCAGCAGCGGACAGGGGAGCGAAAACATTCAGTACTTC. The V and J genes are TRBV6-5 and TRBJ2-4; 9 nucleotides align to TRBD1. The ends lost 6 bases at V and 5 bases at J; junction bases unmatched: 5. The CDR3 length is 14 residues. Per germline, CDR1 MNHEY and CDR2 SVGAGI.

The chain has TRBV6-4 and TRBJ1-1; D might be TRBD1 (6 bases). The germline V and J ends were trimmed by 5 bases and 1 base, with 8 bases remaining between them. The germline V gene encodes CDR1 MRHNA and CDR2 SNTAGT. The CDR3 runs 13 residues. CDR3 residues: CASSRTENTEAFF. Written as DNA, the CDR3 is TGTGCCAGCAGTCGGACAGAGAACACTGAAGCTTTCTTT.

This chain connects TRBV28 to TRBJ2-1; 12 nucleotides line up with TRBD2. The CDR3 runs to 15 residues. Germline CDR1 reads MDHEN; CDR2 reads SYDVKM. V shed 6 bases and J 4 bases; nucleotides not matched to a gene: 4. The DNA of the CDR3 is TGTGCCAGCAGACAAACTAGCGGGGGGTACAATGAGCAGTTCTTC. It translates to CASRQTSGGYNEQFF.

The chain joins TRBV7-8 to TRBJ1-1; D unresolved. Trimming removed 2 bases from V and 1 base from J, with 5 bases in between. CDR1 and CDR2 from the germline V gene are SGHVS and FQNEAQ. This CDR3 region has 13 residues. The DNA of the CDR3 is TGTGCCAGCAGCTTAAGTAGGAACACTGAAGCTTTCTTT. It is translated as CASSLSRNTEAFF.

The rearrangement links TRBV11-3 to TRBJ2-7, with 8 bases lining up with TRBD1. Trimming took 5 bases from V and 6 from J; bases not matched to a gene: 6. CDR1 is SGHNT and CDR2 is YENEEA in the germline V gene. This CDR3 has 13 amino acids. In nucleotides, the CDR3 is TGTGCCAGCAGCGTACGACAGGGGTCCGAGCAGTACTTC. Amino acids: CASSVRQGSEQYF.

The chain carries TRBV5-1 and TRBJ1-1, with D maybe TRBD1 (6 bases). Between the trimmed V and J ends, which lost 3 bases and 3 bases, there was a span of 12 bases. Germline assignment: CDR1 SGHRS and CDR2 YFSETQ. The CDR3 length is 14 residues. CDR3 nucleotides: TGCGCCAGCAGCTCCCAGGGGATCGACACTGAAGCTTTCTTT. Protein product: CASSSQGIDTEAFF.

Concerning this clone: Other nucleotide sequences from this sample produce the same CDR3. The rearrangement joins TRBV7-3 to TRBJ2-3, with D possibly being TRBD2 (5 bases). Germline V CDR1 and CDR2: SGHTA, FQGTGA. CDR3 length: 14 amino acids. The germline V and J ends were trimmed by 1 base and 3 bases, with 8 bases remaining between them. The DNA for the CDR3 is TGTGCCAGCAGCTTAAACAGCGGTACAGATACGCAGTATTTT. Its protein product is CASSLNSGTDTQYF.

The chain has TRBV29-1 and TRBJ2-7, with D hard to call. In germline, CDR1 is SQVTM, CDR2 ANQGSEA. Trimming pared 4 bases from V and 3 bases from J, leaving 10 bases between. The CDR3 sequence is 12 residues long. CDR3 amino acids: CSVGYSDYEQYF. The CDR3 nucleotides are TGCAGCGTTGGATATTCAGACTACGAGCAGTACTTC.

V gene TRBV25-1 combines with J gene TRBJ2-1, with 12 bases lining up with TRBD2. Looked up from germline, CDR1 is MGHDK and CDR2 is SYGVNS. There are 16 residues in the CDR3. Trimming cost V 4 bases and J 3 bases; bases outside gene matches: 4. CDR3 nucleotides: TGTGCCAGCAGTGGCCCGACTAGCGGGGGCTACAATGAGCAGTTCTTC. Its translation is CASSGPTSGGYNEQFF.

The genes are TRBV15 and TRBJ1-2, with D possibly being TRBD1 (6 bases). The CDR3 spans 16 residues. Per germline, CDR1 LNHNV and CDR2 YYDKDF (reference sequence). Deletions cut 1 base from V and 3 bases from J, with 15 bases between. The CDR3 bases are TGTGCCACCAGCAGAGCGGTCGGGGGGCGCGACTATGGCTACACCTTC. Its protein is CATSRAVGGRDYGYTF.

In its sample, this clone was seen once. A read error may produce the germline difference seen at one junction end. The rearrangement uses TRBV19 and TRBJ2-5; 7 nucleotides match TRBD1. The length of the CDR3 is 13 residues. Germline values: CDR1 LNHDA, CDR2 SQIVND (reference sequence). The CDR3 spells CASSTNRGESQYF. The CDR3 bases are TGTGCCAGTAGTACCAACAGGGGAGAGAGCCAGTACTTC.

The chain couples TRBV7-8 to TRBJ1-5; TRBD1 agrees at 9 bases. The V segment lost 5 bases and the J segment 6 bases; nucleotides outside the gene matches: 2. The germline CDR1 and CDR2 sequences are SGHVS and FQNEAQ. This CDR3 has 13 residues. This CDR3 is CASSMGQGQPQHF. CDR3 in DNA: TGTGCCAGCAGCATGGGACAGGGTCAGCCCCAGCATTTT.

V gene TRBV5-6 combines with J gene TRBJ1-6; D possibly corresponds to TRBD1 (6 bases). CDR1 is SGHDT and CDR2 is YYEEEE in the germline V gene. V was cut by 1 base and J by 6 bases, with 17 bases left in between. This CDR3 spans 17 amino acids. The CDR3 region has the DNA TGTGCCAGCAGCTTGATTGGAGCGGGGGGCGGTAATTCACCCCTCCACTTT. Translated: CASSLIGAGGGNSPLHF.

The V and J genes are TRBV19 and TRBJ2-5; the match to TRBD2 covers 12 bases. Germline V gene lookup returns CDR1 LNHDA and CDR2 SQIVND (reference sequence). V trimming: 11 bases; J trimming: 4 bases; junction bases outside the gene matches: 11. This CDR3 is 15 amino acids long. CDR3 protein: CAVGLAGGPGETQYF. CDR3 in DNA: TGTGCCGTCGGGCTAGCGGGGGGGCCTGGAGAGACCCAGTACTTC.

The chain joins TRBV5-1 to TRBJ1-1; perhaps TRBD1 as D (5 bases). The CDR3 length is 16 residues. V gave up 4 bases and J gave up 3 bases, with 19 bases separating them. Germline V gives CDR1 SGHRS, CDR2 YFSETQ. The CDR3 loop reads CASSPLGQGRDTEAFF. DNA for the CDR3: TGCGCCAGCAGCCCCCTGGGGCAGGGAAGGGACACTGAAGCTTTCTTT.

This rearrangement joins TRBV12-2 to TRBJ1-3. TRBV12-2 has pseudogene status. This CDR3 spans 14 amino acids. DNA of the CDR3: TGTGCAAGTCGAACCTTGGGTTCTGGAAACACCATATATTTT. It codes for CASRTLGSGNTIYF.

Details on this clone: Germline is not matched at one junction end, which may reflect a read error. This rearrangement joins TRBV7-7 to TRBJ2-1; TRBD2 matches 13 bases. The CDR3 spans 15 residues. Germline V gene sequence: CDR1 SSHAT, CDR2 FNYEAQ (reference sequence). CDR3 sequence reads: CASSPRTSGGNEQFF. The CDR3 DNA sequence: TGTGCTAGCAGCCCGCGGACTAGCGGGGGCAATGAGCAGTTCTTC.

The V call is TRBV9, the J call TRBJ2-7; TRBD2 matches 14 bases. The CDR3 totals 15 residues. The germline V gene encodes CDR1 SGDLS and CDR2 YYNGEE. V shed 2 bases, J shed 7 bases, and the junction held 5 bases outside the gene matches. In nucleotides, the CDR3 is TGTGCCAGCAGCGTCTCCGGGACTAGCGGGGGTGAGCAGTACTTC. Translated, it gives CASSVSGTSGGEQYF. Variable domain in full (rest from reference TRBV9 and TRBJ2-7): DSGVTQTPKHLITATGQRVTLRCSPRSGDLSVYWYQQSLDQGLQFLIQYYNGEERAKGNILERFSAQQFPDLHSELNLSSLELGDSALYFCASSVSGTSGGEQYFGPGTRLTVT.

Remarks on this clone: The junction departs from germline at one end; a sequencing error may be responsible. J is TRBJ1-1 and V is TRBV11-2; D not certain. The CDR3 contains 15 residues. Germline V gene sequence: CDR1 SGHAT, CDR2 FQNNGV. DNA for the CDR3: TGTGCCAGCAGCTTAATAACCTTTCCACAGTCCGCGTTGATCTTT. It encodes CASSLITFPQSALIF. The complete variable domain, with remaining parts taken from reference TRBV11-2 and TRBJ1-1, reads EAGVAQSPRYKIIEKRQSVAFWCNPISGHATLYWYQQILGQGPKLLIQFQNNGVVDDSQLPKDRFSAERLKGVDSTLKIQPAKLEDSAVYLCASSLITFPQSALIFGQGTRLTVV.

The chain is built from TRBV5-1 and TRBJ2-7; possibly TRBD1 for D (6 bases). Germline-derived CDR1 and CDR2 are SGHRS and YFSETQ. This CDR3 spans 16 amino acids. Trimming removed 0 bases from V and 0 bases from J, with 13 bases in between. The CDR3 region has the DNA TGCGCCAGCAGCTTGGCCGGACAGCCAACCTCCTACGAGCAGTACTTC. This translates into CASSLAGQPTSYEQYF. The variable domain in full, completed from reference TRBV5-1 and TRBJ2-7, reads KAGVTQTPRYLIKTRGQQVTLSCSPISGHRSVSWYQQTPGQGLQFLFEYFSETQRNKGNFPGRFSGRQFSNSRSEMNVSTLELGDSALYLCASSLAGQPTSYEQYFGPGTRLTVT.